What follows describes a single TCR beta chain. The antigen is undetermined. This sample is drawn from a study of T cells after posttransplantation cyclophosphamide. Study-wide results and caveats: Recipient CMV seropositivity and CMV reactivation strongly tracked TRB clonality. Later post-transplant blood repertoires were often dominated by donor CD8+ memory clones. Tissue-infiltrating T cells from skin or gut overlapped little with blood T cells.

Trimming cost V 7 bases and J 5 bases; bases outside gene matches: 5. The CDR3 is 13 amino acids. The germline V gene has CDR1 SNHLY and CDR2 FYNNEI. Libraries were prepared by immunoSEQ multiplex PCR; TCRdb keeps only in-frame clonotypes and omits some of them. The sample contains 25,000 or so clones, 86% of which appear only once. Sequencing was performed on PBMCs. This TCR was recovered from a woman in her fifties or sixties with a blood cancer, CMV-positive, and with a related stem cell donor. The rearrangement links TRBV2 to TRBJ1-5; 7 bases are shared with TRBD1. CDR3 bases: TGTGCCAGCAAAAGACAGGGCGATCAGCCCCAGCATTTT. Amino acid sequence: CASKRQGDQPQHF.